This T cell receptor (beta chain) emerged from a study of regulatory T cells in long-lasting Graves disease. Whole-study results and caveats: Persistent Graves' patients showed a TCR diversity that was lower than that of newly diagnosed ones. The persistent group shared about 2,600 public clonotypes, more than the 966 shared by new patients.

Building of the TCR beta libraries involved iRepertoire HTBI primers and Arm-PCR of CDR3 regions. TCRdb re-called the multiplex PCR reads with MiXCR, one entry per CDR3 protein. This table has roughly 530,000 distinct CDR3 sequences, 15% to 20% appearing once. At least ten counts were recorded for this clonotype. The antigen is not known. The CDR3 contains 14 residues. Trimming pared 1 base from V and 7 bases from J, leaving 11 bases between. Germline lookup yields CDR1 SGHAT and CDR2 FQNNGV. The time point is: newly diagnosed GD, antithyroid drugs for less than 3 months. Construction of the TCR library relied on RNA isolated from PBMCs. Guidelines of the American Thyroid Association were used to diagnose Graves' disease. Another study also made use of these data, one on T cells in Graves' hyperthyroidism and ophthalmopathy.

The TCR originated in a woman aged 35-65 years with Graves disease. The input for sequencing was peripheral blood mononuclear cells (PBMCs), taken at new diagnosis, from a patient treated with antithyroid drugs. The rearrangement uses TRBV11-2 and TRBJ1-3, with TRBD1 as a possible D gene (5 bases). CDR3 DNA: TGTGCCAGCAGCTTAGGGGGCTTCGGGAACACCATATATTTT. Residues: CASSLGGFGNTIYF.